The 27 T cell receptor beta chains below all came from one sample that was sequenced in a study of brain T cells in children with intractable seizures. Clones were sequenced by immunoSEQ multiplex PCR, and TCRdb holds only the in-frame ones, with some missing. Of under 150,000 clones in the sample, 94% are singletons; the top ten hold approximately 3.9%. The sample in question was peripheral blood, obtained at surgery. All receptors come from a boy under three years old with hemimegalencephaly and intractable seizures.

The CDR3 sequence is CASSLAGFGNTIYF. The CDR3 nucleotides are TGTGCCAGCAGCTTGGCAGGGTTCGGAAACACCATATATTTT. The chain links TRBV11-2 to TRBJ1-3, with D tentatively TRBD1 (5 bases). CDR1 SGHAT and CDR2 FQNNGV come from the germline V gene. V was shortened by 3 bases and J by 4 bases, with 10 bases between the two germline ends. CDR3 length: 14 residues.

The V call is TRBV7-6, the J call TRBJ1-2; no clear D. There are 16 residues in the CDR3. Germline CDR1 SGHVS, CDR2 FNYEAQ. V lost 1 base to trimming and J lost 4 bases, with 16 bases between them. The CDR3 region has the DNA TGTGCCAGCAGCTTAGGTGTGGAGGGCCTTTTCTATGGCTACACCTTC. Protein product: CASSLGVEGLFYGYTF. Using reference TRBV7-6 and TRBJ1-2 for the parts outside the CDR3, the full variable domain is GAGVSQSPRYKVTKRGQDVALRCDPISGHVSLYWYRQALGQGPEFLTYFNYEAQQDKSGLPNDRFSAERPEGSISTLTIQRTEQRDSAMYRCASSLGVEGLFYGYTFGSGTRLTVV.

This chain links TRBV6-2 or TRBV6-3 with TRBJ2-3; D tentatively fits TRBD1 or TRBD2 (6 bases each). The V end was cut by 5 bases, the J end by 6 bases, with 15 bases between. The germline gives CDR1 MNHEY, CDR2 SVGEGT. The CDR3 loop spans 14 amino acids. CDR3 in DNA: TGTGCCAGCAGTCGCGTAGGAGGGGGGGATACGCAGTATTTT. It encodes CASSRVGGGDTQYF.

V gene TRBV4-1 combines with J gene TRBJ2-5, with 11 bases identical to TRBD2. V lost 3 bases, J lost 5 bases, and 17 bases stayed unmatched. Germline V gene sequence: CDR1 MGHRA, CDR2 YSYEKL. The CDR3 covers 19 residues. CDR3 DNA: TGCGCCAGCAGCCAGGGGGGAAGTAGCGGGAGGGCCCTCTGGGAGACCCAGTACTTC. Its translation: CASSQGGSSGRALWETQYF.

The rearrangement uses TRBV7-2 and TRBJ1-2; 9 bases agree with TRBD1. CDR3 length equals 13 residues. The trim removed 5 bases at V and 4 bases at J, leaving 2 bases unmatched. CDR1 and CDR2 from the germline V gene are SGHTA and FQGNSA. CDR3 loop: CASSPTGGYGYTF. The CDR3 DNA reads TGTGCCAGCAGCCCGACAGGGGGCTATGGCTACACCTTC.

V and J are TRBV12-5 and TRBJ2-7; D not certain. The V gene lost 5 bases and the J gene lost 2 bases, with 19 bases spanning the gap. This CDR3 is built from 16 residues. Germline CDR1 LGHNT, CDR2 FRNRAP. This chain's CDR3 is CASGPTLGRSAYEQYF. Here the CDR3 DNA reads TGTGCTAGTGGTCCAACCCTAGGACGTTCCGCCTACGAGCAGTACTTC.

The chain joins TRBV27 to TRBJ2-3, with D unclear. CDR1 is MNHEY and CDR2 is SMNVEV in the germline V gene (reference sequence). The CDR3 runs 14 residues. Trimming took 3 bases from V and 3 from J, leaving 10 bases between them. The CDR3 sequence is CASSFVSGTDTQYF. The CDR3 nucleotides read TGTGCCAGCAGTTTTGTCTCAGGTACAGATACGCAGTATTTT.

This clone was observed once. This rearrangement joins TRBV5-1 to TRBJ2-2, with D perhaps TRBD2 (5 bases). Germline values: CDR1 SGHRS, CDR2 YFSETQ. The CDR3 totals 17 residues. The V end was cut by 2 bases, the J end by 2 bases, with 16 bases between. The DNA of the CDR3 is TGCGCCAGCAGCTTCCTTAAGCGGCTTATTAACACCGGGGAGCTGTTTTTT. Protein product: CASSFLKRLINTGELFF. Complete variable domain (other parts from reference TRBV5-1 and TRBJ2-2): KAGVTQTPRYLIKTRGQQVTLSCSPISGHRSVSWYQQTPGQGLQFLFEYFSETQRNKGNFPGRFSGRQFSNSRSEMNVSTLELGDSALYLCASSFLKRLINTGELFFGEGSRLTVL.

The CDR3 region is CASGRPGGGHEKLFF. DNA of the CDR3: TGTGCCAGCGGTAGGCCGGGAGGGGGGCACGAAAAACTGTTTTTT. V and J are TRBV6-5 and TRBJ1-4; maybe TRBD1 (6 bases). The length of the CDR3 is 15 residues. V was trimmed by 8 bases and J by 8 bases, leaving 21 bases between them. Germline CDR1 and CDR2: MNHEY and SVGAGI.

The chain's CDR3 is CASSLSGSRAEQYF. The CDR3 bases are TGTGCCAGCAGTTTAAGTGGTTCTCGAGCTGAGCAGTACTTC. The V and J genes are TRBV28 and TRBJ2-7, with D uncertain. Looked up from germline, CDR1 is MDHEN and CDR2 is SYDVKM. Trimming pared 2 bases from V and 7 bases from J, leaving 15 bases between. This CDR3 spans 14 amino acids. Drawing the rest from reference TRBV28 and TRBJ2-7, the complete variable domain is DVKVTQSSRYLVKRTGEKVFLECVQDMDHENMFWYRQDPGLGLRLIYFSYDVKMKEKGDIPEGYSVSREKKERFSLILESASTNQTSMYLCASSLSGSRAEQYFGPGTRLTVT.

The chain joins TRBV7-3 to TRBJ2-7; tentatively, D is TRBD1 or TRBD2 (6 bases each). The V gene lost 1 base and the J gene lost 3 bases, with 13 bases spanning the gap. The CDR3 runs to 15 residues. Germline V gives CDR1 SGHTA, CDR2 FQGTGA. CDR3 DNA sequence: TGTGCCAGCAGCTTAAAGGGGGGCACCCACTACGAGCAGTACTTC. Encoded protein: CASSLKGGTHYEQYF.

V gene TRBV4-2 combines with J gene TRBJ2-1; 11 bases fit TRBD2. This CDR3 is 15 amino acids long. Germline values: CDR1 LGHNA, CDR2 YNFKEQ. V dropped 2 bases and J dropped 7; count of bases not matched to a gene: 4. The CDR3 region is CASSQLAGGGNEQFF. The CDR3 nucleotides read TGTGCCAGCAGCCAACTAGCGGGAGGAGGGAATGAGCAGTTCTTC.

The chain is built from TRBV18 and TRBJ2-1; D not certain. The V gene lost 6 bases and the J gene lost 6 bases, with 18 bases spanning the gap. Per the germline V gene, CDR1 is KGHSH and CDR2 is LQKENI. This CDR3 is 15 amino acids long. The DNA for the CDR3 is TGTGCCAGCTCGTACCGGACCTCACTCGGCAATGAGCAGTTCTTC. Translated, it gives CASSYRTSLGNEQFF.

The chain couples TRBV5-4 to TRBJ2-6; TRBD1 is a possible D gene (5 bases). CDR1 and CDR2 from the germline V gene are SGHNT and YYREEE (reference sequence). CDR3 length: 17 residues. Trimming took off 4 bases at V and 2 bases at J, with 16 bases between the two ends. The CDR3 DNA follows: TGTGCCAGCAGCAACACAGCAGGGCCCCCTGGGGCCAACGTCCTGACTTTC. Amino acids: CASSNTAGPPGANVLTF.

The chain employs TRBV5-4 and TRBJ1-1; 8 nucleotides line up with TRBD1. Germline loops: CDR1 SGHNT, CDR2 YYREEE (reference sequence). After removal of 0 bases from V and 3 bases from J, the junction contained 7 bases not matched to a gene. This CDR3 is 16 amino acids long. The CDR3 here is CASSLVAVTGDTEAFF. The DNA for the CDR3 is TGTGCCAGCAGCTTGGTGGCCGTGACAGGGGACACTGAAGCTTTCTTT. Using reference TRBV5-4 and TRBJ1-1 for the parts outside the CDR3, the full variable domain is ETGVTQSPTHLIKTRGQQVTLRCSSQSGHNTVSWYQQALGQGPQFIFQYYREEENGRGNFPPRFSGLQFPNYSSELNVNALELDDSALYLCASSLVAVTGDTEAFFGQGTRLTVV.

The chain joins TRBV5-1 to TRBJ1-1; TRBD1 is a possible D gene (6 bases). Germline-derived CDR1 and CDR2 are SGHRS and YFSETQ. The CDR3 consists of 14 residues. Trimming pared 0 bases from V and 2 bases from J, leaving 8 bases between. The DNA of the CDR3 is TGCGCCAGCAGCTTGGTACAGGGTAACACTGAAGCTTTCTTT. Its translation is CASSLVQGNTEAFF.

This clone was observed a single time. The V gene is TRBV11-2, the J gene TRBJ2-3; TRBD2 agrees at 9 bases. The germline CDR1 and CDR2 sequences are SGHAT and FQNNGV. V was clipped by 1 base and J by 0 bases; unmatched bases: 5. The CDR3 loop spans 17 amino acids. The CDR3 reads CASSLGVAGASTDTQYF. The CDR3 DNA follows: TGTGCCAGCAGCTTAGGGGTAGCGGGAGCTAGCACAGATACGCAGTATTTT.

The chain combines TRBV7-2 with TRBJ1-5; 8 positions agree with TRBD1. The CDR3 is made up of 14 amino acids. Germline loops: CDR1 SGHTA, CDR2 FQGNSA. The V and J ends lost 3 bases and 2 bases, in that order; junction bases with no gene match: 0. CDR3 bases: TGTGCCAGCAGCTTGACAGGGGGCAATCAGCCCCAGCATTTT. Its protein is CASSLTGGNQPQHF.

The rearrangement links TRBV11-3 to TRBJ2-1; unclear D gene. The germline CDR1 and CDR2 sequences are SGHNT and YENEEA. Deletions cut 5 bases from V and 7 bases from J, with 12 bases between. This CDR3 contains 13 residues. CDR3: CASSVGWENEQFF. The CDR3 DNA is TGTGCCAGCAGCGTGGGCTGGGAAAATGAGCAGTTCTTC. Using reference TRBV11-3 and TRBJ2-1 for the parts outside the CDR3, the full variable domain is EAGVVQSPRYKIIEKKQPVAFWCNPISGHNTLYWYLQNLGQGPELLIRYENEEAVDDSQLPKDRFSAERLKGVDSTLKIQPAELGDSAVYLCASSVGWENEQFFGPGTRLTVL.

This clone was seen just once. V usage is TRBV15 and J usage is TRBJ2-7; D is unresolved. The CDR3 runs 16 residues. Per the germline V gene, CDR1 is LNHNV and CDR2 is YYDKDF (reference sequence). V lost 0 bases, J lost 0 bases, and 12 bases lay in between. The chain's CDR3 is CATSRDPEPASYEQYF. The CDR3, as DNA: TGTGCCACCAGCAGAGATCCCGAGCCCGCCTCCTACGAGCAGTACTTC.

This chain uses TRBV7-8 with TRBJ1-2; no clear D gene. The CDR3 has 14 residues. Per the germline V gene, CDR1 is SGHVS and CDR2 is FQNEAQ. V lost 5 bases and J lost 1, with 11 bases in between. The CDR3 protein is CASSPRTGNYGYTF. The CDR3, as DNA: TGTGCCAGCAGCCCCCGGACGGGTAACTATGGCTACACCTTC. The full variable domain, its missing parts supplied by reference TRBV7-8 and TRBJ1-2, is GAGVSQSPRYKVAKRGQDVALRCDPISGHVSLFWYQQALGQGPEFLTYFQNEAQLDKSGLPSDRFFAERPEGSVSTLKIQRTQQEDSAVYLCASSPRTGNYGYTFGSGTRLTVV.

The chain is built from TRBV15 and TRBJ1-6; D is ambiguous. V was cut by 1 base and J by 2 bases, with 3 bases left in between. CDR1 is LNHNV and CDR2 is YYDKDF in the germline V gene (reference sequence). CDR3 length: 14 residues. Here the CDR3 reads CATSRGAYNSPLHF. The DNA of the CDR3 is TGTGCCACCAGCAGAGGGGCCTATAATTCACCCCTCCACTTT. The variable domain in full, with the rest retrieved from reference TRBV15 and TRBJ1-6, is DAMVIQNPRYQVTQFGKPVTLSCSQTLNHNVMYWYQQKSSQAPKLLFHYYDKDFNNEADTPDNFQSRRPNTSFCFLDIRSPGLGDTAMYLCATSRGAYNSPLHFGNGTRLTVT.

The V call is TRBV9, the J call TRBJ1-3; tentatively, D is TRBD1 (5 bases). Germline assignment: CDR1 SGDLS and CDR2 YYNGEE. There are 15 residues in the CDR3. V lost 3 bases and J lost 0, with 10 bases in between. CDR3 nucleotides: TGTGCCAGCAGCGGGGGACTCCACTCTGGAAACACCATATATTTT. This gives the protein CASSGGLHSGNTIYF.

The CDR3 here is CASSVSGIGYEQYF. CDR3 DNA sequence: TGTGCCAGCAGCGTCTCCGGGATCGGGTACGAGCAGTACTTC. The gene calls are TRBV9 and TRBJ2-7, with D maybe TRBD2 (5 bases). The CDR3 sequence is 14 residues long. V lost 2 bases, J lost 4 bases, and 13 bases lay in between. CDR1 is SGDLS and CDR2 is YYNGEE in the germline V gene.

The rearrangement links TRBV25-1 to TRBJ1-2; weak D call: TRBD1 (6 bases). CDR3 length: 18 residues. CDR1 is MGHDK and CDR2 is SYGVNS in the germline V gene. V dropped 1 base and J dropped 2 bases, with 20 bases sitting between them. This CDR3 reads CASSESGQRPLQNYGYTF. CDR3 bases: TGTGCCAGCAGTGAATCCGGACAGCGCCCCCTCCAAAACTATGGCTACACCTTC.

This rearrangement joins TRBV7-9 to TRBJ2-3; D ambiguous. Germline CDR1 reads SEHNR; CDR2 reads FQNEAQ (reference sequence). There are 11 residues in the CDR3. Trimming cost V 3 bases and J 2 bases, with 0 bases left between them. The CDR3 sequence is CASSFTDTQYF. Here the CDR3 DNA reads TGTGCCAGCAGCTTCACAGATACGCAGTATTTT.

With regard to this clone: Within the sample, other DNA sequences also encode this same CDR3. The rearrangement joins TRBV11-2 to TRBJ2-7; D not certain. V lost 1 base, J lost 1 base, and 2 bases lay in between. This CDR3 is built from 12 residues. Germline V gene lookup returns CDR1 SGHAT and CDR2 FQNNGV. The CDR3 reads CASSLVSYEQYF. CDR3 DNA sequence: TGTGCCAGCAGCTTAGTTTCCTACGAGCAGTACTTC. Supplemented by reference TRBV11-2 and TRBJ2-7, the full variable domain reads EAGVAQSPRYKIIEKRQSVAFWCNPISGHATLYWYQQILGQGPKLLIQFQNNGVVDDSQLPKDRFSAERLKGVDSTLKIQPAKLEDSAVYLCASSLVSYEQYFGPGTRLTVT.